The sequence of this T cell receptor (beta chain) was determined in a study of T cells after yellow fever vaccination. Production of TCR cDNA was by 5'RACE template switching, which also added a universal primer site and UMIs. TCRdb processed the 5' RACE reads anew with MiXCR; each CDR3 protein has one entry. Found here are roughly 160,000 distinct CDR3 sequences, approximately 10% of them singletons; the top ten hold approximately 35%. V was cut by 3 bases and J by 5 bases, with 16 bases left in between. This CDR3 spans 15 amino acids. Germline V gene lookup returns CDR1 SEHNR and CDR2 FQNEAQ (reference sequence). This clonotype was seen only a few times.

The sequence was collected from a man younger than 30 who received the YFV17D yellow fever vaccine. Sequencing was performed on CD8+ T cells sorted from PBMCs, taken 45 days after the yellow fever booster vaccination. This sequence joins TRBV7-9 and TRBJ2-5; the D gene could be TRBD1 or TRBD2 (5 bases each). CDR3 in amino acids: CASSFLRDVGETQYF. Written as DNA, the CDR3 is TGTGCCAGCAGCTTTCTACGGGACGTCGGGGAGACCCAGTACTTC.